These 9 T cell receptor beta chains share one sample of origin, sequenced in a study of blood T cell repertoires in COVID-19. Assay: immunoSEQ multiplex PCR; the TCRdb copy retains only in-frame clones and omits some. The table has 160,000 or so clones, more than 75% seen once. The material sequenced was peripheral blood. These receptors were obtained from a woman between 70 and 85 years old with COVID-19, enrolled during active disease.

This rearrangement joins TRBV7-3 to TRBJ2-3; 11 nucleotides agree with TRBD1. The CDR3 runs 23 residues. V lost 1 base to trimming and J lost 4 bases; unmatched junction nucleotides: 25. Germline CDR1 reads SGHTA; CDR2 reads FQGTGA. CDR3 in amino acids: CASSLRRDRGIGGSRFGPDTQYF. The CDR3 DNA reads TGTGCCAGCAGCTTAAGGCGGGACAGGGGGATTGGGGGTTCACGCTTCGGACCAGATACGCAGTATTTT.

The genes are TRBV5-1 and TRBJ1-2, with 9 nucleotides matching TRBD1. This CDR3 region has 17 residues. J was trimmed by 4 bases and V by 5 bases; bases with no gene match: 15. The germline V gene encodes CDR1 SGHRS and CDR2 YFSETQ. CDR3 sequence (DNA): TGCGCCAGCAGACGATCGCCGGAGGACAGGGGCCTCTATGGCTACACCTTC. As protein: CASRRSPEDRGLYGYTF.

The rearrangement joins TRBV30 to TRBJ2-5, with TRBD2 as a possible D gene (7 bases). The length of the CDR3 is 15 residues. Germline V gene lookup returns CDR1 GTSNPN and CDR2 SVGIG (reference sequence). V lost 6 bases and J lost 4, with 21 bases in between. The CDR3 sequence is CACTHPRGAGETQYF. The CDR3 DNA is TGTGCCTGTACACACCCACGGGGGGCCGGAGAGACCCAGTACTTC.

V and J are TRBV13 and TRBJ1-4, with 7 bases fitting TRBD1. Unmatched junction bases numbered 6, after V lost 5 bases and J lost 3 bases. Germline V gene sequence: CDR1 PRHDT, CDR2 FYEKMQ (reference sequence). CDR3 size: 15 residues. The CDR3 region is CASSGDRAANEKLFF. The CDR3 DNA sequence: TGTGCCAGCAGCGGAGACAGGGCGGCTAATGAAAAACTGTTTTTT. Complete variable domain (other parts from reference TRBV13 and TRBJ1-4): AAGVIQSPRHLIKEKRETATLKCYPIPRHDTVYWYQQGPGQDPQFLISFYEKMQSDKGSIPDRFSAQQFSDYHSELNMSSLELGDSALYFCASSGDRAANEKLFFGSGTQLSVL.

The CDR3 nucleotides are TGCGCCAGCAGCTCCGGAGGGACAGGGACGATGTATGGCTACACCTTC. Protein: CASSSGGTGTMYGYTF. The rearrangement links TRBV5-1 to TRBJ1-2; TRBD1 matches at 9 bases. CDR1 and CDR2 from the germline V gene are SGHRS and YFSETQ. The V gene end was trimmed by 3 bases and the J gene end by 5 bases; junction bases not matched to a gene: 11. This CDR3 is built from 16 residues.

The genes are TRBV19 and TRBJ1-1; TRBD1 aligns across 7 bases. The ends lost 7 bases at V and 5 bases at J; junction bases unmatched: 10. There are 14 residues in the CDR3. Germline V gene sequence: CDR1 LNHDA, CDR2 SQIVND (reference sequence). The CDR3, as DNA: TGTGCCAGTAATGAGGGCAGGGGGTATACTGAAGCTTTCTTT. It is translated as CASNEGRGYTEAFF.

The J gene is TRBJ2-3, the V gene TRBV7-9; 13 positions match TRBD2. The V segment lost 4 bases and the J segment 0 bases; nucleotides outside the gene matches: 10. The germline CDR1 and CDR2 sequences are SEHNR and FQNEAQ (reference sequence). The CDR3 is 19 amino acids. CDR3 sequence (DNA): TGTGCCAGCAGCTCGGGACTAGCGGGGACCCTTTTAAGCACAGATACGCAGTATTTT. Its protein is CASSSGLAGTLLSTDTQYF.

This clone was detected only once. The V and J genes are TRBV2 and TRBJ1-5; possible D gene TRBD1, 6 bases. Germline CDR1 is SNHLY and CDR2 is FYNNEI. V was trimmed by 2 bases and J by 3 bases, leaving 11 bases between them. The CDR3 is 15 amino acids. The CDR3 sequence is CASSETGSLNQPQHF. CDR3 DNA: TGTGCCAGCAGTGAAACAGGGTCCCTCAATCAGCCCCAGCATTTT.

V usage is TRBV5-1 and J usage is TRBJ2-2, with D possibly matching TRBD2 (6 bases). From germline, CDR1 is SGHRS and CDR2 YFSETQ. Trimming removed 5 bases at V and 0 bases at J, with 11 bases between. The CDR3 extends over 15 amino acids. DNA of the CDR3: TGCGCCAGCAGTTCGGGGGACTCGAACACCGGGGAGCTGTTTTTT. This sequence encodes CASSSGDSNTGELFF.